The T cell receptor beta chain under discussion was sequenced for a study of control samples from healthy donors and cancer patients. Clones were read by immunoSEQ multiplex PCR, and TCRdb kept only the in-frame ones, dropping some. The sample contains around 95,000 clones, around 85% of which appear only once. The CDR3 contains 13 residues. The V end was cut by 4 bases, the J end by 8 bases, with 14 bases between. Germline V gives CDR1 LNHDA, CDR2 SQIVND (reference sequence). The TCR originated in a man aged 25-45 years in good health. The sample consisted of blood. The chain joins TRBV19 to TRBJ1-2, with D possibly TRBD1 on 6 matching bases. The CDR3 spells CASSRDRLGGYTF. DNA of the CDR3: TGTGCCAGTAGTAGAGACAGGCTGGGAGGCTACACCTTC.